This entry lists 21 T cell receptor beta chains sequenced from one sample in a study of blood T cell repertoires in COVID-19. Profiling relied on immunoSEQ multiplex PCR, and the TCRdb table lists in-frame clones only, not all of them. The sample lists a few hundred thousand clones; about 87% were seen once. The sample taken for sequencing was peripheral blood. The receptors shown here come from a woman in her forties or fifties with COVID-19, enrolled during active disease.

The J gene is TRBJ2-7, the V gene TRBV28, with TRBD2 matching over 7 bases. The CDR3 extends over 15 amino acids. Germline CDR1 and CDR2: MDHEN and SYDVKM. The ends lost 5 bases at V and 1 base at J; junction bases unmatched: 8. This CDR3 is CASSPGGEGSYEQYF. CDR3 nucleotide sequence: TGTGCCAGCAGTCCTGGGGGGGAAGGGTCCTACGAGCAGTACTTC.

The chain links TRBV6-5 to TRBJ2-7, with TRBD1 matching over 9 bases. The CDR3 length is 15 residues. With 6 bases clipped from V and 5 bases from J, the junction kept 11 bases outside the gene matches. Germline CDR1 reads MNHEY; CDR2 reads SVGAGI. CDR3 sequence: CASRGDRGSFNEQYF. The CDR3 nucleotides are TGTGCCAGCAGAGGAGACAGGGGGAGTTTCAACGAGCAGTACTTC.

The chain uses TRBV5-1 and TRBJ2-3; 8 positions agree with TRBD2. V trimming: 0 bases; J trimming: 3 bases; junction bases outside the gene matches: 6. Per germline, CDR1 SGHRS and CDR2 YFSETQ. This CDR3 is 16 amino acids long. CDR3 amino acids: CASSLGLAGFTDTQYF. In nucleotides, the CDR3 is TGCGCCAGCAGCTTGGGGCTAGCGGGCTTTACAGATACGCAGTATTTT.

This clone was counted once. The chain employs TRBV4-1 and TRBJ1-2; 12 positions agree with TRBD1. This CDR3 spans 15 amino acids. Germline CDR1 MGHRA, CDR2 YSYEKL. V was pared by 4 bases and J by 7 bases, with 7 bases of the junction left unmatched. CDR3 coding DNA: TGCGCCAGCAGCCCGGGACAGGGGGCTTCAGGTGGCTACACCTTC. It translates to CASSPGQGASGGYTF.

The gene calls are TRBV5-6 and TRBJ1-1; 12 bases align to TRBD1. The germline V gene encodes CDR1 SGHDT and CDR2 YYEEEE. The CDR3 is 14 amino acids. V lost 4 bases to trimming and J lost 3 bases; unmatched junction nucleotides: 1. CDR3 loop: CASSRDRGHTEAFF. The CDR3 region has the DNA TGTGCCAGCAGCCGGGACAGGGGGCACACTGAAGCTTTCTTT.

A remark on this clone: At one end the junction does not follow the germline gene, possibly because of a read error. The chain uses TRBV5-4 and TRBJ1-6, with D perhaps TRBD1 (6 bases). This CDR3 is built from 12 residues. Germline V gives CDR1 SGHNT, CDR2 YYREEE (reference sequence). CDR3 bases: TGTGCCAGCAGCCTGGACAGCAATCCCCACCACTTT. It specifies CASSLDSNPHHF.

The rearrangement uses TRBV6-2 or TRBV6-3 and TRBJ2-3; a possible D gene is TRBD1 (6 bases). Trimming took 4 bases from V and 1 from J, leaving 9 bases between them. CDR1 and CDR2 from the germline V gene are MNHEY and SVGEGT. This CDR3 has 14 amino acids. The CDR3, as DNA: TGTGCCAGCAGTTGGTACAGGGGCACAGATACGCAGTATTTT. This codes for CASSWYRGTDTQYF.

The chain joins TRBV5-4 to TRBJ2-1; no clear D gene. The CDR3 spans 15 residues. Germline CDR1 is SGHNT and CDR2 is YYREEE (reference sequence). V lost 0 bases, J lost 5 bases, and 12 bases lay in between. Here the CDR3 DNA reads TGTGCCAGCAGCTTGGGACTGTCCCTCAACAATGAGCAGTTCTTC. It translates to CASSLGLSLNNEQFF.

V and J are TRBV3-1 (or the pseudogene TRBV3-2) and TRBJ2-1; D is possibly TRBD2 (6 bases). Between the trimmed V and J ends, which lost 1 base and 6 bases, there was a span of 10 bases. The germline gives CDR1 LGHDT, CDR2 YNNKEL (reference sequence). The length of the CDR3 is 14 residues. Here the CDR3 DNA reads TGTGCCAGCAGCCAAGTAGGAGGGTTCAATGAGCAGTTCTTC. It is translated as CASSQVGGFNEQFF.

The chain recombines TRBV5-4 with TRBJ1-2; D unclear. Germline CDR1 is SGHNT and CDR2 is YYREEE (reference sequence). This CDR3 region has 15 residues. V lost 2 bases and J lost 4, with 15 bases in between. The CDR3 DNA sequence: TGTGCCAGCAGCTTACTACGGAATAGCGTCTATGGCTACACCTTC. As protein: CASSLLRNSVYGYTF.

The chain joins TRBV30 to TRBJ1-1; 8 bases are a match to TRBD1. Per germline, CDR1 GTSNPN and CDR2 SVGIG (reference sequence). J gave up 1 base and V 8 bases, and 9 bases lay outside the gene matches. The CDR3 is made up of 14 amino acids. The CDR3 protein is CAAETGQGNTEAFF. DNA for the CDR3: TGTGCCGCTGAGACAGGACAGGGGAACACTGAAGCTTTCTTT.

The CDR3 sequence: CASRTGTGSNYGYTF. The CDR3 DNA sequence: TGTGCCAGCAGGACCGGGACAGGGTCTAACTATGGCTACACCTTC. The genes are TRBV6-6 and TRBJ1-2, with 9 positions matching TRBD1. This CDR3 is 15 amino acids long. V lost 6 bases to trimming and J lost 0 bases; unmatched junction nucleotides: 5. CDR1 and CDR2 from the germline V gene are MNHNY and SVGAGI (reference sequence).

A single count supports this clone. V and J are TRBV18 and TRBJ2-7, with D uncertain. The CDR3 spans 13 residues. Trimming removed 3 bases at V and 3 bases at J, with 9 bases between. Germline-derived CDR1 and CDR2 are KGHSH and LQKENI. This CDR3 reads CASSPASGYEQYF. DNA for the CDR3: TGTGCCAGCTCACCCGCCTCGGGCTACGAGCAGTACTTC.

This clone was seen only a few times. The genes are TRBV9 and TRBJ1-6, with 8 bases that match TRBD1. J lost 10 bases, V lost 3 bases, and 12 bases had no gene match. There are 16 residues in the CDR3. CDR1 SGDLS and CDR2 YYNGEE come from the germline V gene. The CDR3 protein is CASSDSPGQGGSPLHF. CDR3 nucleotide sequence: TGTGCCAGCAGCGATAGCCCCGGACAGGGAGGGTCACCCCTCCACTTT.

This clone was seen more than once but under ten times. The chain combines TRBV10-1 with TRBJ1-1; D not resolved. Germline V lookup: CDR1 WNHNN, CDR2 SYGVQD (reference sequence). The CDR3 extends over 14 amino acids. The V gene lost 0 bases and the J gene lost 5 bases, with 10 bases spanning the gap. The chain's CDR3 is CASSESRHLTEAFF. CDR3 sequence (DNA): TGCGCCAGCAGTGAGTCACGACACCTAACTGAAGCTTTCTTT.

V gene TRBV27 combines with J gene TRBJ2-4; the match to TRBD1 covers 8 bases. Trimming at V came to 7 bases and at J to 2 bases, leaving 7 bases not matched to a gene. This CDR3 has 15 residues. CDR1 and CDR2 from the germline V gene are MNHEY and SMNVEV (reference sequence). The CDR3 spells CASTPGQASKNIQYF. Written as DNA, the CDR3 is TGTGCCAGCACCCCGGGACAGGCGTCCAAAAACATTCAGTACTTC.

This clone came up once. The V gene is TRBV7-9, the J gene TRBJ1-4; tentatively, D is TRBD1 (5 bases). The CDR3 runs 14 residues. Germline V gene data show CDR1 as SEHNR and CDR2 as FQNEAQ (reference sequence). V lost 6 bases, J lost 8 bases, and 16 bases lay in between. DNA of the CDR3: TGTGCCAGCAGTCCAAGGCTGGGGGGGGAAAAACTGTTTTTT. It translates to CASSPRLGGEKLFF.

This chain joins TRBV10-3 and TRBJ2-1; 7 positions match TRBD1. The CDR3 spans 16 residues. CDR1 is ENHRY, CDR2 SYGVKD, per germline. Losses at the gene ends were 6 bases for V and 1 base for J; bases not matched to a gene: 9. CDR3 coding DNA: TGTGCCATCAGGGCTGACAGGGTAACTTCCTACAATGAGCAGTTCTTC. It translates to CAIRADRVTSYNEQFF.

The chain recombines TRBV5-4 with TRBJ1-5; the D is unclear. CDR3 length: 13 residues. Germline CDR1 is SGHNT and CDR2 is YYREEE (reference sequence). Trimming cost V 0 bases and J 7 bases, with 8 bases left between them. CDR3 coding DNA: TGTGCCAGCAGCTTGGCCGGGGAGCAGCCCCAGCATTTT. This sequence encodes CASSLAGEQPQHF.

V gene TRBV30 combines with J gene TRBJ1-1; a weak D match, TRBD1 (5 bases). Germline CDR1 and CDR2: GTSNPN and SVGIG (reference sequence). This CDR3 is built from 12 residues. V dropped 3 bases and J dropped 6 bases, with 11 bases sitting between them. Here the CDR3 reads CAWSQGQAEAFF. The CDR3 DNA reads TGTGCCTGGAGCCAGGGTCAGGCTGAAGCTTTCTTT.

The CDR3 DNA reads TGTGCCAGTAGTATAGGCGGGGGGCTACTTGAAGCTTTCTTT. This translates into CASSIGGGLLEAFF. The chain combines TRBV19 with TRBJ1-1; D possibly corresponds to TRBD1 (6 bases). V gave up 1 base and J gave up 7 bases, with 13 bases separating them. The germline V gene encodes CDR1 LNHDA and CDR2 SQIVND (reference sequence). The CDR3 loop spans 14 amino acids.